Presented here are 7 T cell receptor beta chains from one specimen sequenced in a study of T cell responses to AZD1222 COVID-19 vaccine. The protocol was immunoSEQ multiplex PCR, while the TCRdb copy is restricted to in-frame clones and leaves out a portion. Found here are about 150,000 clones, 75% to 95% of them singletons; the top ten hold more than 3%. Sequenced material: peripheral blood, taken 28 days after the second AZD1222 dose. Every receptor here comes from an adult who received the AZD1222 COVID-19 vaccine.

The chain carries TRBV18 and TRBJ2-7; no reliable D call. Germline V gene data show CDR1 as KGHSH and CDR2 as LQKENI. The V end was cut by 2 bases, the J end by 7 bases, with 18 bases between. There are 15 residues in the CDR3. CDR3 protein: CASSPIDSPLGEQYF. CDR3 DNA sequence: TGTGCCAGCTCACCAATCGACTCCCCCCTTGGGGAGCAGTACTTC.

In this sample, this clone turned up a few times. The V gene is TRBV20-1, the J gene TRBJ2-7; D is ambiguous. The CDR3 is 10 residues long. CDR1 and CDR2 (germline): DFQATT, SNEGSKA (reference sequence). Trimming pared 3 bases from V and 1 base from J, leaving 1 base between. CDR3 sequence: CSARSYEQYF. In nucleotides, the CDR3 is TGCAGTGCTAGGTCCTACGAGCAGTACTTC.

The J gene is TRBJ2-3, the V gene TRBV30; 8 bases fit TRBD2. The germline V gene encodes CDR1 GTSNPN and CDR2 SVGIG (reference sequence). The J segment lost 2 bases and the V segment lost 5 bases, leaving 9 bases of the junction unmatched. CDR3 length: 15 amino acids. The CDR3 nucleotides are TGTGCCTGGTCCACTAGCGGACTTTACACAGATACGCAGTATTTT. This sequence encodes CAWSTSGLYTDTQYF.

V gene TRBV3-1 (or the pseudogene TRBV3-2) combines with J gene TRBJ1-1; D remains unclear. The CDR3 loop spans 13 amino acids. Germline assignment: CDR1 LGHDT and CDR2 YNNKEL (reference sequence). Trimming pared 1 base from V and 0 bases from J, leaving 3 bases between. This CDR3 reads CASSQGVNTEAFF. The CDR3 region has the DNA TGTGCCAGCAGCCAAGGGGTGAACACTGAAGCTTTCTTT.

V gene TRBV6-1 combines with J gene TRBJ1-2; D is possibly TRBD1 (5 bases). V lost 8 bases to trimming and J lost 2 bases, with 12 bases between them. Germline CDR1 reads MNHNS; CDR2 reads SASEGT. This CDR3 is built from 13 residues. The CDR3, as DNA: TGTGCCAGCCGGGGGGGAGGGAACTATGGCTACACCTTC. Translation: CASRGGGNYGYTF.

The genes are TRBV14 and TRBJ1-2; D remains unclear. CDR1 SGHDN and CDR2 FVKESK come from the germline V gene. The V end was cut by 0 bases, the J end by 5 bases, with 13 bases between. The CDR3 is made up of 15 amino acids. In nucleotides, the CDR3 is TGTGCCAGCAGCCAAGACAAGCGAAACTATTATGGCTACACCTTC. This gives the protein CASSQDKRNYYGYTF.

The chain recombines TRBV19 with TRBJ1-5; TRBD1 matches at 9 bases. Germline assignment: CDR1 LNHDA and CDR2 SQIVND (reference sequence). The CDR3 runs to 18 residues. With V trimmed by 7 bases and J by 0 bases, 13 bases remained unmatched. CDR3 sequence: CASTSDRDRVYSNQPQHF. CDR3 sequence (DNA): TGTGCCAGTACCTCCGATAGGGACAGGGTCTATAGCAATCAGCCCCAGCATTTT.